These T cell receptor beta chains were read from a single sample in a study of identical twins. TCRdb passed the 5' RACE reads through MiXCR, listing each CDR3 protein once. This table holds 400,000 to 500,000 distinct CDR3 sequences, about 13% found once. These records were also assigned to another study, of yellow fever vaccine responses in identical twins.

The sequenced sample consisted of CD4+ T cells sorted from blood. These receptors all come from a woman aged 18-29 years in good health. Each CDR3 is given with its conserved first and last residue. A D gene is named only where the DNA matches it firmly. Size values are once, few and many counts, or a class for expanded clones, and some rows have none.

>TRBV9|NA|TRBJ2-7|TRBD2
CASSVRDDGGTYEQYF
TGTGCCAGCAGCGTTCGGGACGACGGGGGGACCTACGAGCAGTACTTC
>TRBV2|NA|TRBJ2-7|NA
CASNIRESEQYF
TGTGCCAGCAATATCAGGGAAAGCGAGCAGTACTTC
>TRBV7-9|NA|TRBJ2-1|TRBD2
CASSSTQRLAGGNEQFF
TGTGCCAGCAGCTCTACCCAAAGACTAGCGGGAGGGAATGAGCAGTTCTTC
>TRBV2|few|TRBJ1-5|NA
CASSEALRSQPQHF
TGTGCCAGCAGTGAAGCGCTTCGATCTCAGCCCCAGCATTTT
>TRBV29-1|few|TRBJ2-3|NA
CSVGRGGDTQYF
TGCAGCGTTGGAAGAGGGGGAGATACGCAGTATTTT
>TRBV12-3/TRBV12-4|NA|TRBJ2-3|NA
CASSLGHLTDTQYF
TGTGCCAGCAGTTTAGGGCACCTCACAGATACGCAGTATTTT
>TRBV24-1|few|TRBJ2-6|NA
CATSDPQFSGANVLTF
TGTGCCACCAGTGATCCCCAGTTCTCTGGGGCCAACGTCCTGACTTTC
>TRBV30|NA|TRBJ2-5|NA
CAWIIKGQGAETQYF
TGTGCCTGGATAATCAAAGGACAAGGGGCGGAGACCCAGTACTTC
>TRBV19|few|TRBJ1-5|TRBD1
CATGGYSNQPQHF
TGTGCGACAGGGGGTTATAGCAATCAGCCCCAGCATTTT
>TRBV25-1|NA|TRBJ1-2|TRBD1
CASRPSGQEGYGYTF
TGTGCCAGCAGACCATCGGGACAGGAAGGCTATGGCTACACCTTC
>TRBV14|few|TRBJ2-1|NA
CASSRLGGGYNEQFF
TGTGCCAGCAGCCGTCTTGGAGGGGGATACAATGAGCAGTTCTTC
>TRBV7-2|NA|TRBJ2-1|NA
CASSSVWGEQFF
TGTGCCAGCAGCTCCGTCTGGGGTGAGCAGTTCTTC
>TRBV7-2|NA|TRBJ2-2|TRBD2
CASSFSSGRITGELFF
TGTGCCAGCAGCTTTTCTAGCGGGAGGATCACCGGGGAGCTGTTTTTT
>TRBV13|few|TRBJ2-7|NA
CASSPTGSFSYEQYF
TGTGCCAGCAGCCCTACAGGGTCTTTTTCCTACGAGCAGTACTTC
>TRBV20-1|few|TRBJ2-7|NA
CSAATVEGSSYEQYF
TGCAGTGCAGCAACAGTTGAGGGTAGCTCCTACGAGCAGTACTTC
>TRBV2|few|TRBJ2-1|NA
CASTGTINEQFF
TGTGCCAGCACCGGGACAATCAATGAGCAGTTCTTC
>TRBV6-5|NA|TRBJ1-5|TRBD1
CASSTGVQPQHF
TGTGCCAGCAGTACAGGGGTTCAGCCCCAGCATTTT
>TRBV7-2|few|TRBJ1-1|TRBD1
CASSWTGVTEAFF
TGTGCCAGCAGCTGGACAGGGGTGACTGAAGCTTTCTTT
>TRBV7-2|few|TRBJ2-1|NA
CASSLESGGLEQFF
TGTGCCAGCAGCTTAGAGAGCGGTGGATTGGAGCAGTTCTTC
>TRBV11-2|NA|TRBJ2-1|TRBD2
CASSPGLGSNEQFF
TGTGCCAGCAGCCCGGGACTAGGGTCCAATGAGCAGTTCTTC
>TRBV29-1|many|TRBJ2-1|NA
CSALRREQFF
TGCAGCGCCCTACGACGGGAGCAGTTCTTC
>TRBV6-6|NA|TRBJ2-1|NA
CASSVGSGEQFF
TGTGCCAGCAGTGTAGGGAGCGGTGAGCAGTTCTTC
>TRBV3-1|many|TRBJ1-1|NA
CASSQMVGEAFF
TGTGCCAGCAGCCAAATGGTAGGAGAAGCTTTCTTT
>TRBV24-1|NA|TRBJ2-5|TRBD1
CATSSGTGWEETQYF
TGTGCCACCAGCTCCGGGACAGGCTGGGAAGAGACCCAGTACTTC
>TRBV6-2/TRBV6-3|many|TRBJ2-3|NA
CAGSGSSTDTQYF
TGTGCCGGGTCGGGTAGCAGCACAGATACGCAGTATTTT
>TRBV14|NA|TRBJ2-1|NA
CASSQQGFPNEQFF
TGTGCCAGCAGCCAGCAGGGTTTCCCTAATGAGCAGTTCTTC
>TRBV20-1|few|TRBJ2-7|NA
CSARIGPGGGRIYEQYF
TGCAGTGCTAGAATAGGCCCAGGAGGGGGACGGATCTACGAGCAGTACTTC
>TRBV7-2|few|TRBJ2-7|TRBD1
CASSLGAGGFYEQYF
TGTGCCAGCAGCTTAGGTGCAGGGGGCTTCTACGAGCAGTACTTC
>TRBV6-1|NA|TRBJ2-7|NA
CASSPREAYEQYF
TGTGCCAGCAGTCCCCGAGAGGCTTACGAGCAGTACTTC
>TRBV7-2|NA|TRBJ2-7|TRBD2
CASSLLVAGAREQYF
TGTGCCAGCAGCTTATTAGTAGCGGGAGCAAGAGAGCAGTACTTC
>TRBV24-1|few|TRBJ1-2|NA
CATSESGANYGYTF
TGTGCCACCAGTGAATCCGGGGCGAACTATGGCTACACCTTC
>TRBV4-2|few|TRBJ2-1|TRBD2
CASSQDGSGTPWDEQFF
TGTGCCAGCAGCCAAGACGGAAGCGGGACTCCGTGGGATGAGCAGTTCTTC
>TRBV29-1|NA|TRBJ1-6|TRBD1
CSVRRGTADNSPLHF
TGCAGCGTGAGACGAGGGACAGCGGATAATTCACCCCTCCACTTT
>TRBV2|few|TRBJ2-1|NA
CASSASGFYNEQFF
TGTGCCAGCAGTGCTTCGGGGTTCTACAATGAGCAGTTCTTC
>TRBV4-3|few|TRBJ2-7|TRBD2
CASSQETSGSYEQYF
TGCGCCAGCAGCCAAGAGACTAGCGGGAGCTACGAGCAGTACTTC
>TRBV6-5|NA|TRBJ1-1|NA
CASSYLFGYGAFF
TGTGCCAGCAGTTACCTCTTTGGGTATGGGGCTTTCTTT
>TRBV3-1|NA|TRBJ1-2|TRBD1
CASSRGTGASPEGYTF
TGTGCCAGCAGCCGAGGGACAGGGGCCTCTCCGGAGGGCTACACCTTC
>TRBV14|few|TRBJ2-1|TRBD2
CASSQDSEGLATNEQFF
TGTGCCAGCAGCCAAGATTCTGAAGGACTAGCCACTAATGAGCAGTTCTTC
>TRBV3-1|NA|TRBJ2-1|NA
CASSQERGREQFF
TGTGCCAGCAGCCAAGAAAGGGGCAGAGAACAGTTCTTC
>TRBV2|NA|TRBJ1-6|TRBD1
CASRRGRSPLHF
TGTGCCAGCAGGAGGGGGCGTTCACCCCTCCACTTT
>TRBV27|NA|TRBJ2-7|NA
CASSTLSKGSYEQYF
TGTGCCAGCAGTACCCTTTCGAAGGGGTCCTACGAGCAGTACTTC
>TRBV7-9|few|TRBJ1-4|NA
CASSAREKLFF
TGTGCCAGCAGCGCTCGTGAAAAACTGTTTTTT
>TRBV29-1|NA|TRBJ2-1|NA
CSVEGGGSSYNEQFF
TGCAGCGTTGAAGGTGGGGGGAGCTCCTACAATGAGCAGTTCTTC
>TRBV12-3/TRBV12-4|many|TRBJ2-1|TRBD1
CASSFDRGYNEQFF
TGTGCCAGCAGTTTTGACAGGGGCTACAATGAGCAGTTCTTC
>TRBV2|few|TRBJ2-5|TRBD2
CASSHGTSGGRETQYF
TGTGCCAGCAGTCATGGGACTAGCGGGGGTAGGGAGACCCAGTACTTC
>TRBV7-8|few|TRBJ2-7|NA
CASRTGLTGEQYF
TGTGCCAGCAGAACGGGACTCACTGGCGAGCAGTACTTC
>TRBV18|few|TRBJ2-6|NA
CASSPLPSAGANVLTF
TGTGCCAGCTCACCACTCCCGAGCGCTGGGGCCAACGTCCTGACTTTC
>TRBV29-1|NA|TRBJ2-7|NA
CSVEEVRSGSDEQYF
TGCAGCGTTGAAGAAGTCCGGTCTGGAAGCGACGAGCAGTACTTC
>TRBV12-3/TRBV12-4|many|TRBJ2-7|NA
CASSLAKGPPYEQYF
TGTGCCAGCAGTTTAGCGAAGGGACCCCCTTACGAGCAGTACTTC
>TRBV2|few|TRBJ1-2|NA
CASSERPGRGGYTF
TGTGCCAGCAGTGAGCGTCCGGGCCGGGGTGGCTACACCTTC
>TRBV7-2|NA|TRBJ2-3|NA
CASSLARLGNTDTQYF
TGTGCCAGCAGCTTAGCTCGCCTTGGGAACACAGATACGCAGTATTTT
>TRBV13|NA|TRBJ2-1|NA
CASSLGPDAQFF
TGTGCCAGCAGCTTAGGACCCGACGCGCAGTTCTTC
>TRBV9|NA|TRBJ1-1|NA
CASSAEGQLNTEAFF
TGTGCCAGCAGCGCAGAAGGACAGTTGAACACTGAAGCTTTCTTT